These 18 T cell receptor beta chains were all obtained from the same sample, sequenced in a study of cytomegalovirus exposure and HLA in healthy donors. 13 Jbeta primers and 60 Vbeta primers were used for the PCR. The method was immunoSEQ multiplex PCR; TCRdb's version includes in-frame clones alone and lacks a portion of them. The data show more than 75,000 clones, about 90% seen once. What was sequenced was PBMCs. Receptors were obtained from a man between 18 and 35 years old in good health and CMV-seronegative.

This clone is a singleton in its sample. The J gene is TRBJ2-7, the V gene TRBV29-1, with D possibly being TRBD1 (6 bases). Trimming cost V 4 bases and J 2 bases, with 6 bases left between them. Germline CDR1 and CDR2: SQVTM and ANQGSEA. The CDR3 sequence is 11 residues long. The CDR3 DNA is TGCAGCGTTGGGACAGCCTACGAGCAGTACTTC. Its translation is CSVGTAYEQYF.

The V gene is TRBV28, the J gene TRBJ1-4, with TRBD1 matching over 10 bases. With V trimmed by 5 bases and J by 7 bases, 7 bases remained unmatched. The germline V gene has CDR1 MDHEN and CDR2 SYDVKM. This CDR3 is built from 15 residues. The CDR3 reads CASSLPGTGVEKLFF. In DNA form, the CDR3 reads TGTGCCAGCAGTCTACCCGGGACAGGGGTTGAAAAACTGTTTTTT.

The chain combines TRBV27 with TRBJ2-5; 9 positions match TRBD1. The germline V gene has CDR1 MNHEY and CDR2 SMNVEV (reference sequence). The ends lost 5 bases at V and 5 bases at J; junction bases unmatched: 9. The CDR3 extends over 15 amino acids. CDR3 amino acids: CASSARDRDWETQYF. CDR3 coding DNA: TGTGCCAGCAGTGCCCGGGACAGGGATTGGGAGACCCAGTACTTC.

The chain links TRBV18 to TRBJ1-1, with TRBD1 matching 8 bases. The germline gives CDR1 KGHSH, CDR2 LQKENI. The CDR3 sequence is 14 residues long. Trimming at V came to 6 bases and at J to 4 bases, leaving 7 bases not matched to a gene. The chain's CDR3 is CASSYDRGGTEAFF. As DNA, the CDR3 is TGTGCCAGCTCGTACGACAGGGGAGGCACTGAAGCTTTCTTT.

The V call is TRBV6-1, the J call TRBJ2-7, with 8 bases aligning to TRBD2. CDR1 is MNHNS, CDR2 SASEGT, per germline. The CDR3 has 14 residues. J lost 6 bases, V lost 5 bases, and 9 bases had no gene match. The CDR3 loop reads CASSLNSGASEQYF. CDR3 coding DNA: TGTGCCAGCAGTCTTAATAGCGGGGCGAGCGAGCAGTACTTC.

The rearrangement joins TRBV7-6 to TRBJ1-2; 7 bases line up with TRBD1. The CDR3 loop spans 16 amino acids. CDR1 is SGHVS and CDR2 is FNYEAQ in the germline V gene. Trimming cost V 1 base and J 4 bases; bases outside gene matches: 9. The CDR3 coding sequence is TGTGCCAGCAGCTTAGGACAGGGTAATATTGGCTATGGCTACACCTTC. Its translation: CASSLGQGNIGYGYTF.

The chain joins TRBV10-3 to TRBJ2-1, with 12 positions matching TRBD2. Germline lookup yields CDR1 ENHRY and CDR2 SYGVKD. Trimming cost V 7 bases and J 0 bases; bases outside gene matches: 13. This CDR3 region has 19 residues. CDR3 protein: CAITPGLAGSPSSYNEQFF. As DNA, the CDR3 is TGTGCCATCACCCCCGGACTAGCGGGATCCCCGAGCTCCTACAATGAGCAGTTCTTC.

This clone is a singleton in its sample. CDR3 amino acids: CASSQGGLDYNEQFF. The CDR3 DNA is TGCGCCAGCAGCCAAGGTGGACTAGATTACAATGAGCAGTTCTTC. The V gene is TRBV4-3, the J gene TRBJ2-1, with 7 bases identical to TRBD2. Germline values: CDR1 LGHNA, CDR2 YSLEER. With V trimmed by 1 base and J by 4 bases, 4 bases remained unmatched. The CDR3 runs to 15 residues.

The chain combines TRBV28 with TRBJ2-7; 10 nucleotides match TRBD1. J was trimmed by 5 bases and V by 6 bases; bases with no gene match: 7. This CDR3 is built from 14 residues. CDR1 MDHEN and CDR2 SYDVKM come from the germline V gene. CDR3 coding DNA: TGTGCCAGCAGCCTGGGACAGGGGACGGACGAGCAGTACTTC. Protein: CASSLGQGTDEQYF. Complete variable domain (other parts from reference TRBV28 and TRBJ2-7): DVKVTQSSRYLVKRTGEKVFLECVQDMDHENMFWYRQDPGLGLRLIYFSYDVKMKEKGDIPEGYSVSREKKERFSLILESASTNQTSMYLCASSLGQGTDEQYFGPGTRLTVT.

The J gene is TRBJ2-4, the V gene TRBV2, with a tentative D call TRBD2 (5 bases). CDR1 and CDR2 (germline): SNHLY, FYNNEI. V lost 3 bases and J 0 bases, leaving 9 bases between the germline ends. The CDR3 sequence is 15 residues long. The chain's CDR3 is CASSEAGLAKNIQYF. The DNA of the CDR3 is TGTGCCAGCAGTGAGGCAGGACTAGCCAAAAACATTCAGTACTTC.

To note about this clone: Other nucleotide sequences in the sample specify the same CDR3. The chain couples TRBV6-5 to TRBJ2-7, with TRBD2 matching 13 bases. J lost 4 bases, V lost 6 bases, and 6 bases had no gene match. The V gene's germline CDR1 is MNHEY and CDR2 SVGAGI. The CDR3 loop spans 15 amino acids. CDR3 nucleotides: TGTGCCAGCAGACCGCGGACTAGCGGGAGTTACGAGCAGTACTTC. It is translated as CASRPRTSGSYEQYF.

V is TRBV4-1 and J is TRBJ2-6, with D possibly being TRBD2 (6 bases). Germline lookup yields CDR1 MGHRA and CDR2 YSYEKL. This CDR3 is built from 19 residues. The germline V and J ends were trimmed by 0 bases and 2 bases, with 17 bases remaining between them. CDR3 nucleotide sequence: TGCGCCAGCAGCCAAGAGGGAACGCGCGGGGCAGCTGGGGCCAACGTCCTGACTTTC. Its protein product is CASSQEGTRGAAGANVLTF.

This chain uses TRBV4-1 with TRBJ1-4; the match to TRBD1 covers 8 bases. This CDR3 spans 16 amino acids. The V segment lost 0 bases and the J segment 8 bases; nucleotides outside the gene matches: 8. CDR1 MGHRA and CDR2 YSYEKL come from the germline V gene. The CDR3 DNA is TGCGCCAGCAGCCAAGATTTCGGACAGGGATGGGAAAAACTGTTTTTT. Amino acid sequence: CASSQDFGQGWEKLFF.

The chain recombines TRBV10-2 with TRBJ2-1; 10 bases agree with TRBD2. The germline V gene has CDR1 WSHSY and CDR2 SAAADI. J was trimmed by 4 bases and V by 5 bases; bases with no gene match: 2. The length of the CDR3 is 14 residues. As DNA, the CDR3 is TGCGCCAGCAGTACTAGCGGGGAATACAATGAGCAGTTCTTC. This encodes CASSTSGEYNEQFF.

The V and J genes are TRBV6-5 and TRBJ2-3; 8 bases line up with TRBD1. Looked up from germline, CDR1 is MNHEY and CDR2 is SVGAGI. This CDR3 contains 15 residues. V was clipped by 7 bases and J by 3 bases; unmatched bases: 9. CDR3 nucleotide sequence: TGTGCCAGCACCCGGGGACAGGTCAAGACAGATACGCAGTATTTT. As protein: CASTRGQVKTDTQYF.

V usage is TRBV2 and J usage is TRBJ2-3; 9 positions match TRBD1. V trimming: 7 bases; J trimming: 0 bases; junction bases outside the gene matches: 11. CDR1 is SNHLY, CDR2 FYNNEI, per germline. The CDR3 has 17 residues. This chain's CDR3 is CASTYTGTGISTDTQYF. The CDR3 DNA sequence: TGTGCCAGCACGTATACTGGGACAGGGATCAGCACAGATACGCAGTATTTT.

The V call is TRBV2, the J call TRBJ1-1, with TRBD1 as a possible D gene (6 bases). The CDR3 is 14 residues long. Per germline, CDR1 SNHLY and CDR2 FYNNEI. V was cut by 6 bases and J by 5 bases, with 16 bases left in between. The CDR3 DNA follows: TGTGCCAGCAGCTCAGGGTTGGGGGCAACTGAAGCTTTCTTT. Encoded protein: CASSSGLGATEAFF.

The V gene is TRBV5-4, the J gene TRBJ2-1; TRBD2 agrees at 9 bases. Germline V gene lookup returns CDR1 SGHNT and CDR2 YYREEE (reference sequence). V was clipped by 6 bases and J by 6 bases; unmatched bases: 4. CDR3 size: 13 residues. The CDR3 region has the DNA TGTGCCAGCATGACTAGCGGAGGCAATGAGCAGTTCTTC. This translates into CASMTSGGNEQFF.